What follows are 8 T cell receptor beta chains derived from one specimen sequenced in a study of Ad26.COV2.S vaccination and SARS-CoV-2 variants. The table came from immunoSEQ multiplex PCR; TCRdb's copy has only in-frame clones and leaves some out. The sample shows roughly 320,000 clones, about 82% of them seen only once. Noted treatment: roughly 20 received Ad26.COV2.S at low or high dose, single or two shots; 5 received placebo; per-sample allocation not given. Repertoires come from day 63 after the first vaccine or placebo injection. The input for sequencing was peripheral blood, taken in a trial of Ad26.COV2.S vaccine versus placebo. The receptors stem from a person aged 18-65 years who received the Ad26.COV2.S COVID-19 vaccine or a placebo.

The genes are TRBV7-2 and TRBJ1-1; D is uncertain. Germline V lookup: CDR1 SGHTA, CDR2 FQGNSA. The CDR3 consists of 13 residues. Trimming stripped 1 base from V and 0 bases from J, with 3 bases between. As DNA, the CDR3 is TGTGCCAGCAGCTTAGAGGTGAACACTGAAGCTTTCTTT. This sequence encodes CASSLEVNTEAFF.

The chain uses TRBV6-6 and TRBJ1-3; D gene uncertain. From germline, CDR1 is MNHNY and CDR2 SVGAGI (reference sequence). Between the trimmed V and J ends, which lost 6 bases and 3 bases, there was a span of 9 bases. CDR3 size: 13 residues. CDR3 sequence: CASSHSDGNTIYF. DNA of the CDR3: TGTGCCAGCAGCCACAGTGATGGAAACACCATATATTTT.

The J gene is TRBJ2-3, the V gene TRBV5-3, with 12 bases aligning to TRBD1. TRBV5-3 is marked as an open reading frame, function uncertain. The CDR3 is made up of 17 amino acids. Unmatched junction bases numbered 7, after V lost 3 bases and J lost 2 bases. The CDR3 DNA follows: TGTGCCAGAAGCTGGGGTGGGACAGGGGGCTCCACAGATACGCAGTATTTT. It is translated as CARSWGGTGGSTDTQYF.

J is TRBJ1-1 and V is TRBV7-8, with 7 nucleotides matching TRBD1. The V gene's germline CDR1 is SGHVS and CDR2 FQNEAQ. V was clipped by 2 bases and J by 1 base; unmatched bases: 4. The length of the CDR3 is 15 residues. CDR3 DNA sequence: TGTGCCAGCAGCTTAACGGACAGGACGAACACTGAAGCTTTCTTT. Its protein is CASSLTDRTNTEAFF.

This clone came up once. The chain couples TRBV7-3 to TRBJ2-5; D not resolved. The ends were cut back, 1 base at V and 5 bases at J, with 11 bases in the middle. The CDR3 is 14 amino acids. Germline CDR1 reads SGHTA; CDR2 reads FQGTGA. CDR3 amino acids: CASSLNGLGETQYF. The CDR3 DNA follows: TGTGCCAGCAGCTTAAACGGTCTAGGTGAGACCCAGTACTTC.

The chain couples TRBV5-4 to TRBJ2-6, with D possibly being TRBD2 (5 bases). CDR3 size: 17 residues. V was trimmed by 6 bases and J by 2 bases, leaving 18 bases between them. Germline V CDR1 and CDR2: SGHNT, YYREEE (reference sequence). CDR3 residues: CASTPRGSVAGANVLTF. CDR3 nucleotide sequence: TGTGCCAGCACCCCACGGGGTAGTGTAGCTGGGGCCAACGTCCTGACTTTC.

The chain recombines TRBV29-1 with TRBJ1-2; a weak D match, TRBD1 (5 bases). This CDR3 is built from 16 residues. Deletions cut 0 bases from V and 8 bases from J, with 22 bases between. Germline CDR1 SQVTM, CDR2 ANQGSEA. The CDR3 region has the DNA TGCAGCGTTGAAGATCGACATGGACGTCGGGGCTACGGCTACACCTTC. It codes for CSVEDRHGRRGYGYTF.

The CDR3 protein is CASSYDRTRSEQFF. The CDR3 DNA reads TGTGCCAGCAGTTATGATCGGACTAGGAGTGAGCAGTTCTTC. The chain recombines TRBV6-2 or TRBV6-3 with TRBJ2-1; 7 positions match TRBD2. The CDR3 is made up of 14 amino acids. Germline trimming cut 3 bases from V and 9 bases from J; bases unmatched to any gene: 8. The germline V gene has CDR1 MNHEY and CDR2 SVGEGT.